This is a list of T cell receptor beta chains from one sample in a study of OX40 agonist ivuxolimab in advanced cancers. Clones were read by immunoSEQ multiplex PCR, and TCRdb kept only the in-frame ones, dropping some. The sample holds 130,000 or so clones, just over 90% seen once. The sample consisted of CD4+ or CD8+ T cells sorted from blood, taken in a trial of the OX40 agonist ivuxolimab. Source of these receptors: an adult with an advanced solid tumor such as melanoma, head and neck, liver or kidney cancer. The CDR3 runs from the conserved cysteine through the conserved F or W.

j_call: TRBJ2-7
v_call: TRBV6-1
cdr3_aa: CASRAGTGGFYEQYF

j_call: TRBJ2-7
v_call: TRBV6-1
cdr3_aa: CASSPDRRNYEQYF

j_call: TRBJ2-5
v_call: TRBV4-3
cdr3_aa: CASSQRLGEETQYF

j_call: TRBJ1-2
v_call: TRBV7-8
cdr3_aa: CASSFLGFYGYTF

j_call: TRBJ2-5
v_call: TRBV7-2
cdr3_aa: CASSLAAEETQYF

j_call: TRBJ2-5
v_call: TRBV6-6
cdr3_aa: CASSYGRERTQYF

j_call: TRBJ2-7
v_call: TRBV30
cdr3_aa: CAWSVLDGSEGEQYF

j_call: TRBJ2-2
v_call: TRBV4-1
cdr3_aa: CASSQDLRGYTGELFF

j_call: TRBJ1-4
v_call: TRBV6-1
cdr3_aa: CASGMQAATNEKLFF

j_call: TRBJ2-1
v_call: TRBV28
cdr3_aa: CASIPSGTGTNEQFF

j_call: TRBJ1-2
v_call: TRBV7-3
cdr3_aa: CASSPDRNYGYTF

j_call: TRBJ1-1
v_call: TRBV9
cdr3_aa: CASSVVGTGTEAFF

j_call: TRBJ2-5
v_call: TRBV28
cdr3_aa: CASSSQGRGETQYF

j_call: TRBJ1-1
v_call: TRBV5-4
cdr3_aa: CASSLVDTFPAEAFF

j_call: TRBJ2-5
v_call: TRBV7-3
cdr3_aa: CASSFGAPETQYF

j_call: TRBJ2-3
v_call: TRBV4-1
cdr3_aa: CASSQHRANLAGGRNPTDTQYF

j_call: TRBJ1-2
v_call: TRBV6-5
cdr3_aa: CASSPPQGGYGYTF

j_call: TRBJ2-3
v_call: TRBV14
cdr3_aa: CASGPAGGPSDTQYF

j_call: TRBJ2-5
v_call: TRBV7-8
cdr3_aa: CASTKSSAGAQETQYF

j_call: TRBJ2-2
v_call: TRBV7-8
cdr3_aa: CASTNRGGTGELFF

j_call: TRBJ2-5
v_call: TRBV11-2
cdr3_aa: CASSLAPGGQETQYF

j_call: TRBJ2-7
v_call: TRBV18
cdr3_aa: CASSLEAHEQYF

j_call: TRBJ1-2
v_call: TRBV6-1
cdr3_aa: CASSSVGYTF

j_call: TRBJ2-2
v_call: TRBV9
cdr3_aa: CASSVTGQGYTGELFF

j_call: TRBJ2-3
v_call: TRBV19
cdr3_aa: CASSMGLAGARTDTQYF

j_call: TRBJ1-5
v_call: TRBV7-2
cdr3_aa: CASSPDTRNQPQHF

j_call: TRBJ2-3
v_call: TRBV7-2
cdr3_aa: CASSLNQAGADTQYF

j_call: TRBJ2-3
v_call: TRBV7-6
cdr3_aa: CASSRLAGGDTQYF

j_call: TRBJ2-6
v_call: TRBV7-9
cdr3_aa: CASSLGSGSRFGGANVLTF

j_call: TRBJ2-1
v_call: TRBV7-8
cdr3_aa: CASSLEGREQFF

j_call: TRBJ2-5
v_call: TRBV7-2
cdr3_aa: CASSFYRQGQETQYF

j_call: TRBJ2-7
v_call: TRBV19
cdr3_aa: CASSRITGQATLQYF

j_call: TRBJ2-7
v_call: TRBV7-8
cdr3_aa: CASSSGLGVYEQYF

j_call: TRBJ2-1
v_call: TRBV4-1
cdr3_aa: CASSQDAGQGANNEQFF

j_call: TRBJ2-3
v_call: TRBV5-4
cdr3_aa: CASSRGQRSTDTQYF

j_call: TRBJ2-5
v_call: TRBV7-9
cdr3_aa: CASSRLTGKETQYF

j_call: TRBJ2-7
v_call: TRBV5-1
cdr3_aa: CASSLDRTGSYEQYF

j_call: TRBJ1-4
v_call: TRBV28
cdr3_aa: CASRGGVGEPEKLFF

j_call: TRBJ1-1
v_call: TRBV9
cdr3_aa: CASSVATGGNTEAFF

j_call: TRBJ2-7
v_call: TRBV19
cdr3_aa: CASSIGLAGAYEQYF

j_call: TRBJ1-6
v_call: TRBV5-1
cdr3_aa: CASSPGTASPLHF

j_call: TRBJ1-6
v_call: TRBV11-3
cdr3_aa: CASSLGSYNSPLHF

j_call: TRBJ1-5
v_call: TRBV18
cdr3_aa: CASSPSLRQGPQPQHF

j_call: TRBJ2-7
v_call: TRBV18
cdr3_aa: CASSPGRWEQYF

j_call: TRBJ1-2
v_call: TRBV7-9
cdr3_aa: CASSPRGTLGSYTF

j_call: TRBJ1-1
v_call: TRBV9
cdr3_aa: CASSVVGGNTEAFF

j_call: TRBJ1-6
v_call: TRBV6-1
cdr3_aa: CASSELASYPPLHF

j_call: TRBJ2-5
v_call: TRBV7-6
cdr3_aa: CASSSNRGPETQYF

j_call: TRBJ2-6
v_call: TRBV11-3
cdr3_aa: CASSSGTGAGANVPTF